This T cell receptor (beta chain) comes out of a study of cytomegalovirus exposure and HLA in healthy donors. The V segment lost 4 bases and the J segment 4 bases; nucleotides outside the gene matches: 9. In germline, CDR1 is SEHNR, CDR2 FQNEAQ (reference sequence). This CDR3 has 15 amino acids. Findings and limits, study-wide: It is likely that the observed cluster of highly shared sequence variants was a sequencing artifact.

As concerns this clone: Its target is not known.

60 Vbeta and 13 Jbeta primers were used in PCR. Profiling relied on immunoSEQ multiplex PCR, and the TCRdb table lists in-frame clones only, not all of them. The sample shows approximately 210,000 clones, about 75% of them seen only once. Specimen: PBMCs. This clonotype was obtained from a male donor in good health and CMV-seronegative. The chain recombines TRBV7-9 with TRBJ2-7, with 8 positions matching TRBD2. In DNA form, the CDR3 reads TGTGCCAGCAGCTCGCCCGGGGTAGCGGGGTACGAGCAGTACTTC. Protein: CASSSPGVAGYEQYF.